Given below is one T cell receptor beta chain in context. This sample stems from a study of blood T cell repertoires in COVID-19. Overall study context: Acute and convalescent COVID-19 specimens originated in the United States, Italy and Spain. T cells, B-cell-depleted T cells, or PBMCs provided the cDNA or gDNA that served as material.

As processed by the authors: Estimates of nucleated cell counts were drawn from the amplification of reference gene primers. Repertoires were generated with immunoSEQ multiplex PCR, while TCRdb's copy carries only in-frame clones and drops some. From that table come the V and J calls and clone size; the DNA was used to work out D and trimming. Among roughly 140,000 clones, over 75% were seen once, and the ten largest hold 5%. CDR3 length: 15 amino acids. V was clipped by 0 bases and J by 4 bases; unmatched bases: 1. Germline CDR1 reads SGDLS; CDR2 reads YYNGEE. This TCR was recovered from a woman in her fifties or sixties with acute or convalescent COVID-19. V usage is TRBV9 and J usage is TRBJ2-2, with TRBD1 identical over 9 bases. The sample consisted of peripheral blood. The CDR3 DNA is TGTGCCAGCAGCGTAGTGACAGGGGGCACCGGGGAGCTGTTTTTT. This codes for CASSVVTGGTGELFF.